The entry below describes one T cell receptor (beta chain). Its antigen remains unknown. Sequenced by immunoSEQ multiplex PCR; TCRdb stores in-frame clones only, minus some. The repertoire holds 220,000 or so clones, around 90% seen once, with roughly 1% in the top ten. This specimen belongs to a study of cytomegalovirus exposure and HLA in healthy donors. Overall study findings and caveats: Rarity characterized most TCR sequences, yet some public TCRs appeared in many donors.

V was pared by 0 bases and J by 4 bases, with 10 bases between. This CDR3 has 14 amino acids. Germline V gene data show CDR1 as MNHEY and CDR2 as SVGAGI. The clonotype comes from a woman under 30 in good health and CMV-seronegative. The gene calls are TRBV6-5 and TRBJ2-7; D remains ambiguous. Sequencing was done on a sample of PBMCs. The CDR3 region has the DNA TGTGCCAGCAGTTACTCGACGTCTAGGTACGAGCAGTACTTC. Encoded protein: CASSYSTSRYEQYF.